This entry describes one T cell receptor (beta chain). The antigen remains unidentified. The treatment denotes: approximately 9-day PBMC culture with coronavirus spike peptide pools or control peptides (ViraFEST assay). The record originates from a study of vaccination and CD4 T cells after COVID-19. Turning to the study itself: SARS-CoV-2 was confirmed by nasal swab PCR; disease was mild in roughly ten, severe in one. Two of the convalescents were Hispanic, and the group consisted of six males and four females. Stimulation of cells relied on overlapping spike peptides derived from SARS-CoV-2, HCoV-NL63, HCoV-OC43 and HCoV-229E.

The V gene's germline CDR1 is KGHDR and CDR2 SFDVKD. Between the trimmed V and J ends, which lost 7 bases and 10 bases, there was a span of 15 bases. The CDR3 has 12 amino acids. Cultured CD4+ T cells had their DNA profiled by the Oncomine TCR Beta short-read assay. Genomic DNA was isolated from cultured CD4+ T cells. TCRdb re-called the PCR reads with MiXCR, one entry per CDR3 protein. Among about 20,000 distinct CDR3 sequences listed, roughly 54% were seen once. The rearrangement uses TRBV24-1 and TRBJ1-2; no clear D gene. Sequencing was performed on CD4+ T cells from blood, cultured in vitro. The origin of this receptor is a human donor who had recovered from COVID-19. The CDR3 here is CATSPGPNTYTF. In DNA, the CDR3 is TGTGCCACCAGCCCGGGCCCTAACACCTACACCTTC.